This record concerns one T cell receptor (beta chain) sequence. The final CDR3 position lacks the conserved phenylalanine or tryptophan, pointing to a likely read error. The DNA is left out, because the CDR3 cannot be placed on it with certainty; the CDR3 is given as TCRdb lists it. In the authors' methods: Nucleated cell counts were estimated from reference gene primer amplification. Data came from immunoSEQ multiplex PCR; TCRdb stores just in-frame clones and leaves some out. The V and J calls and clone size come from that table; D and trimming were worked out from the DNA. The data contain a few hundred thousand clones, around 89% of them singletons. The germline CDR1 and CDR2 sequences are SNHLY and FYNNEI. The CDR3 spans 12 residues, counting both ends. This record belongs to a study of blood T cell repertoires in COVID-19.

The chain carries TRBV2 and TRBJ2-3; TRBD2 reflects the table's D call only, with no check against the DNA. Sequencing was carried out using peripheral blood. The sequence derives from a man between 18 and 35 years old who had recovered from COVID-19. CDR3 sequence: CASSPDYGKTPV.